The 25 T cell receptor beta chains listed next were all sequenced from one sample in a study of blood T cell repertoires in COVID-19. The table came from immunoSEQ multiplex PCR; TCRdb's copy has only in-frame clones and leaves some out. The table lists approximately 76,000 clones, about 90% of them singletons. Material for sequencing was peripheral blood. These receptors originate from an elderly man in a cohort sampled during active COVID-19.

The chain couples TRBV7-9 to TRBJ1-5, with D unclear. Trimming took off 4 bases at V and 3 bases at J, with 16 bases between the two ends. In germline, CDR1 is SEHNR, CDR2 FQNEAQ (reference sequence). The CDR3 is made up of 16 amino acids. CDR3 residues: CASSSYYPPINQPQHF. The CDR3 nucleotides read TGTGCCAGCAGCTCCTACTACCCACCGATCAATCAGCCCCAGCATTTT.

The chain employs TRBV2 and TRBJ1-3; D remains ambiguous. Germline CDR1 is SNHLY and CDR2 is FYNNEI. CDR3 length: 15 residues. Trimming left V 8 bases short and J 0 bases short, with 14 bases between. CDR3 sequence: CASGSVGLSGNTIYF. The CDR3 DNA follows: TGTGCCAGCGGGTCGGTAGGACTCTCTGGAAACACCATATATTTT.

This rearrangement joins TRBV6-5 to TRBJ2-7; 10 positions match TRBD1. CDR3 length equals 14 residues. V shed 6 bases, J shed 2 bases, and the junction held 4 bases outside the gene matches. Looked up from germline, CDR1 is MNHEY and CDR2 is SVGAGI. The CDR3 reads CASRGGTGAYEQYV. The CDR3 DNA follows: TGTGCCAGCAGGGGGGGGACAGGGGCCTACGAGCAGTACGTC.

V and J are TRBV4-3 and TRBJ1-4, with 8 bases fitting TRBD1. Trimming cost V 5 bases and J 10 bases; bases outside gene matches: 3. The germline CDR1 and CDR2 sequences are LGHNA and YSLEER. This CDR3 is 12 amino acids long. The CDR3 region is CASSSTGGKLFF. The CDR3, as DNA: TGCGCCAGCAGCAGTACAGGGGGAAAACTGTTTTTT.

This clone was found once. This chain connects TRBV19 to TRBJ2-3; 12 positions match TRBD2. The CDR3 contains 16 residues. Per the germline V gene, CDR1 is LNHDA and CDR2 is SQIVND (reference sequence). With 3 bases clipped from V and 3 bases from J, the junction kept 4 bases outside the gene matches. In nucleotides, the CDR3 is TGTGCCAGTAGTATCCTAGCGGGGGGGCTGACAGATACGCAGTATTTT. Translation: CASSILAGGLTDTQYF.

This chain connects TRBV5-4 to TRBJ2-7, with unresolved D. Trimming cost V 0 bases and J 2 bases, with 6 bases left between them. CDR1 is SGHNT, CDR2 YYREEE, per germline (reference sequence). This CDR3 is built from 13 residues. CDR3 loop: CASSLDGPYEQYV. CDR3 DNA sequence: TGTGCCAGCAGCTTGGACGGTCCCTACGAGCAGTACGTC.

The rearrangement uses TRBV24-1 and TRBJ1-1; 7 bases match TRBD1. CDR1 is KGHDR and CDR2 is SFDVKD in the germline V gene. The ends lost 3 bases at V and 4 bases at J; junction bases unmatched: 7. This CDR3 contains 15 residues. The CDR3 protein is CATSDNRGSSTEAFF. CDR3 DNA sequence: TGTGCCACCAGTGATAACAGGGGATCGTCCACTGAAGCTTTCTTT.

This chain links TRBV6-1 with TRBJ1-4; 8 positions match TRBD1. Looked up from germline, CDR1 is MNHNS and CDR2 is SASEGT. This CDR3 contains 16 residues. The V segment lost 4 bases and the J segment 7 bases; nucleotides outside the gene matches: 11. The CDR3 region is CASSASEGTGGEKLFF. CDR3 sequence (DNA): TGTGCCAGCAGTGCAAGCGAGGGGACAGGCGGTGAAAAACTGTTTTTT.

V is TRBV2 and J is TRBJ1-6; TRBD1 matches 7 bases. The CDR3 has 15 amino acids. Germline V lookup: CDR1 SNHLY, CDR2 FYNNEI. Trimming removed 7 bases from V and 5 bases from J; junction bases left unmatched: 8. CDR3 DNA sequence: TGTGCCAGCAACCCGACAGGGTCGAATAATTCACCCCTCCACTTT. Translating it yields CASNPTGSNNSPLHF.

This clone was seen a handful of times. The chain combines TRBV15 with TRBJ2-1, with 10 bases matching TRBD1. CDR3 length equals 14 residues. Trimming removed 8 bases from V and 4 bases from J; junction bases left unmatched: 5. Germline lookup yields CDR1 LNHNV and CDR2 YYDKDF (reference sequence). CDR3 coding DNA: TGTGCCACCTTGCTGGACAGGGGGTACAATGAGCAGTTCTTC. Its protein is CATLLDRGYNEQFF.

V and J are TRBV7-7 and TRBJ2-1, with 11 bases matching TRBD2. Germline CDR1 and CDR2: SSHAT and FNYEAQ (reference sequence). Trimming removed 5 bases from V and 8 bases from J; junction bases left unmatched: 8. The CDR3 is made up of 15 amino acids. CDR3 DNA: TGTGCCAGCAGCCTTAGCGGGGGGGCGATATATGAGCAGTTCTTC. The encoded protein is CASSLSGGAIYEQFF.

This rearrangement joins TRBV2 to TRBJ2-2; the match to TRBD1 covers 12 bases. Germline assignment: CDR1 SNHLY and CDR2 FYNNEI. J gave up 7 bases and V 6 bases, and 3 bases lay outside the gene matches. The CDR3 covers 14 residues. CDR3 loop: CASRGQGADGELFF. The CDR3 bases are TGTGCCAGCAGGGGACAGGGGGCGGACGGGGAGCTGTTTTTT.

The chain uses TRBV10-3 and TRBJ1-2, with D hard to call. Germline V CDR1 and CDR2: ENHRY, SYGVKD. Trimming shortened V by 2 bases and J by 7 bases, and 14 bases separated the two germline ends. The CDR3 runs 14 residues. CDR3 DNA sequence: TGTGCCATCAGTGAGCGACTAGAGTCGTTTGGCTACACCTTC. Its protein is CAISERLESFGYTF.

V gene TRBV28 combines with J gene TRBJ2-2, with 9 bases aligning to TRBD1. V dropped 5 bases and J dropped 2; count of bases not matched to a gene: 15. The CDR3 loop spans 19 amino acids. Germline V lookup: CDR1 MDHEN, CDR2 SYDVKM. The chain's CDR3 is CASSPSGWAGQGNTGELFF. CDR3 nucleotide sequence: TGTGCCAGCAGTCCTTCAGGATGGGCGGGACAGGGAAACACCGGGGAGCTGTTTTTT. Drawing the rest from reference TRBV28 and TRBJ2-2, the complete variable domain is DVKVTQSSRYLVKRTGEKVFLECVQDMDHENMFWYRQDPGLGLRLIYFSYDVKMKEKGDIPEGYSVSREKKERFSLILESASTNQTSMYLCASSPSGWAGQGNTGELFFGEGSRLTVL.

The chain couples TRBV13 to TRBJ2-5, with D maybe TRBD2 (6 bases). CDR3 length equals 19 residues. The germline V gene has CDR1 PRHDT and CDR2 FYEKMQ (reference sequence). V was pared by 0 bases and J by 0 bases, with 20 bases between. The CDR3, as DNA: TGTGCCAGCAGCTTAGGCGGTAGCGGCGCCCCGGGGTACCAAGAGACCCAGTACTTC. Protein: CASSLGGSGAPGYQETQYF.

The chain links TRBV6-5 to TRBJ2-2; D is uncertain. Per the germline V gene, CDR1 is MNHEY and CDR2 is SVGAGI. The CDR3 runs 13 residues. V was cut by 2 bases and J by 6 bases, with 7 bases left in between. The DNA of the CDR3 is TGTGCCAGCAGTTACGTCGGGTCCGGGGAGCTGTTTTTT. Amino acids: CASSYVGSGELFF.

This clone was counted once. The V and J genes are TRBV7-2 and TRBJ2-3; a possible D gene is TRBD1 (5 bases). Germline V gene data show CDR1 as SGHTA and CDR2 as FQGNSA. The CDR3 covers 13 residues. V lost 8 bases to trimming and J lost 4 bases, with 13 bases between them. The DNA of the CDR3 is TGTGCCAGCGGTACAAGGGGCGCAGATACGCAGTATTTT. It yields the protein CASGTRGADTQYF. The full variable domain, with the rest looked up from reference TRBV7-2 and TRBJ2-3, is GAGVSQSPSNKVTEKGKDVELRCDPISGHTALYWYRQSLGQGLEFLIYFQGNSAPDKSGLPSDRFSAERTGGSVSTLTIQRTQQEDSAVYLCASGTRGADTQYFGPGTRLTVL.

V and J are TRBV7-2 and TRBJ2-7; 9 bases align to TRBD2. CDR1 is SGHTA and CDR2 is FQGNSA in the germline V gene. The CDR3 consists of 16 residues. The V and J ends lost 2 bases and 7 bases, in that order; junction bases with no gene match: 12. The CDR3 coding sequence is TGTGCCAGCAGCTTACAAGCGGGGGGTTTTACGGGGGAGCAGTACTTC. It yields the protein CASSLQAGGFTGEQYF.

As to this clone: Germline and junction disagree at one end, which may indicate a read error. The gene calls are TRBV6-2 or TRBV6-3 and TRBJ2-7, with TRBD1 identical over 10 bases. Germline V CDR1 and CDR2: MNHEY, SVGEGT. This CDR3 is 20 amino acids long. The CDR3 region is CASSDSRQGARTSISYEQYF. The CDR3 region has the DNA TGTGCCAGCAGTGACTCGAGACAGGGGGCCCGGACTAGCATCTCCTACGAGCAGTACTTC.

The CDR3 region has the DNA TGTGCCAGCAGAGGGTTGGACAGGGAAAAACTGTTTTTT. The encoded protein is CASRGLDREKLFF. The chain employs TRBV2 and TRBJ1-4, with 7 bases lining up with TRBD1. Trimming removed 6 bases from V and 8 bases from J; junction bases left unmatched: 6. Germline-derived CDR1 and CDR2 are SNHLY and FYNNEI. CDR3 length equals 13 residues.

This clone showed up just once. V usage is TRBV6-6 and J usage is TRBJ1-2; D remains ambiguous. Germline CDR1 and CDR2: MNHNY and SVGAGI (reference sequence). Trimming took 3 bases from V and 0 from J, leaving 11 bases between them. This CDR3 spans 15 amino acids. This CDR3 is CASSYLIDTNYGYTF. In DNA, the CDR3 is TGTGCCAGCAGTTATTTAATAGACACTAACTATGGCTACACCTTC.

This chain uses TRBV7-2 with TRBJ2-5; D uncertain. The CDR3 runs 13 residues. In germline, CDR1 is SGHTA, CDR2 FQGNSA. The ends were cut back, 2 bases at V and 2 bases at J, with 6 bases in the middle. The CDR3 sequence is CASSLILQETQYF. The CDR3, as DNA: TGTGCCAGCAGCTTAATTCTGCAAGAGACCCAGTACTTC.

The J gene is TRBJ1-5, the V gene TRBV11-3; TRBD1 agrees at 9 bases. The trim removed 8 bases at V and 0 bases at J, leaving 11 bases unmatched. The CDR3 contains 17 residues. Germline V lookup: CDR1 SGHNT, CDR2 YENEEA. CDR3 amino acids: CASPWTGDLYSNQPQHF. DNA of the CDR3: TGTGCCAGCCCCTGGACAGGGGATCTTTATAGCAATCAGCCCCAGCATTTT.

A few counts support this clone. Germline is not matched at one junction end, which may reflect a read error. This rearrangement joins TRBV9 to TRBJ2-3; possibly TRBD2 for D (5 bases). The CDR3 totals 14 residues. Germline loops: CDR1 SGDLS, CDR2 YYNGEE. The CDR3 reads CASSVVDSLDPQYF. The CDR3 nucleotides read TGTGCCAGCAGCGTAGTGGACTCACTAGATCCGCAGTATTTT. Together with reference TRBV9 and TRBJ2-3, the CDR3 gives the full variable domain: DSGVTQTPKHLITATGQRVTLRCSPRSGDLSVYWYQQSLDQGLQFLIQYYNGEERAKGNILERFSAQQFPDLHSELNLSSLELGDSALYFCASSVVDSLDPQYFGPGTRLTVL.

The CDR3: CASGRGASNQPQHF. The CDR3 DNA follows: TGTGCCAGCGGTCGGGGGGCAAGCAATCAGCCCCAGCATTTT. The chain uses TRBV6-6 and TRBJ1-5, with a possible D match to TRBD1 (6 bases). The CDR3 contains 14 residues. The V gene's germline CDR1 is MNHNY and CDR2 SVGAGI (reference sequence). Trimming stripped 8 bases from V and 1 base from J, with 12 bases between.